This T cell receptor beta chain was found in a study of OX40 agonist ivuxolimab in advanced cancers. Across the study: The group had a mean age of around 60 years, ranged from roughly 23 to 90, and was 75% to 85% male.

The CDR3 consists of 15 residues. Germline V gives CDR1 SGHTA, CDR2 FQGTGA. J lost 0 bases, V lost 5 bases, and 3 bases had no gene match. This clone has only one observation. Assay used: immunoSEQ multiplex PCR; TCRdb lists only in-frame clones, some missing. The sample lists approximately 94,000 clones; 75% to 90% were seen once. The V and J genes are TRBV7-3 and TRBJ2-1, with 8 bases identical to TRBD1. The sample was CD4+ or CD8+ T cells sorted from blood, taken in a trial of the OX40 agonist ivuxolimab. This clonotype was sampled from an adult with an advanced solid tumor such as melanoma, head and neck, liver or kidney cancer. The CDR3 reads CASSRDRSSYNEQFF. CDR3 coding DNA: TGTGCCAGCAGCAGGGACAGGAGCTCCTACAATGAGCAGTTCTTC.